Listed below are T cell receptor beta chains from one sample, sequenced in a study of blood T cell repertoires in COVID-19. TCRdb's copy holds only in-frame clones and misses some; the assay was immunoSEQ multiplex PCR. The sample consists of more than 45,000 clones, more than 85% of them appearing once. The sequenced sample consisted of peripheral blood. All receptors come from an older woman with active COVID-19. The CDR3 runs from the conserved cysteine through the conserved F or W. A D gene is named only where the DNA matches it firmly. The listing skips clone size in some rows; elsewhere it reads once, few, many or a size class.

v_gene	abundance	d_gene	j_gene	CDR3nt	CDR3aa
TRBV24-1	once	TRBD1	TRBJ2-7	TGTGCCACCAGCACCGGGACAGGGGGATCCTCCGAGCAGTACTTC	CATSTGTGGSSEQYF
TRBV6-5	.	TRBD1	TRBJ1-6	TGTGCCAGCAGTTACGGGACAGGGGGTGGAAATTCACCCCTCCACTTT	CASSYGTGGGNSPLHF
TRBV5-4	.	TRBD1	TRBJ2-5	TGTGCCAGCAGCTTCCCTGGACAGGGTAAAGAGACCCAGTACTTC	CASSFPGQGKETQYF
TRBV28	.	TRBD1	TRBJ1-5	TGTGCCAGCAGTCCGATCACGGGACAGGGAGAATATAGCAATCAGCCCCAGCATTTT	CASSPITGQGEYSNQPQHF
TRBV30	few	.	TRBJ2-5	TGTGCCTGGAGTCCGGACAGTTGGGGGACCCAGTACTTC	CAWSPDSWGTQYF
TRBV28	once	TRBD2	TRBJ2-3	TGTGCCAGCAGCCGACTAGCGGGAGGGACAGATACGCAGTATTTT	CASSRLAGGTDTQYF
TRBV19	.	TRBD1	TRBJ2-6	TGTGCCAGTAGTCCGCGGACAGGCAGCTCTGGGGCCAACGTCCTGACTTTC	CASSPRTGSSGANVLTF
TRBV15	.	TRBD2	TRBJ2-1	TGTGCCACCAGCAGAGTTTCGACTAGCGGGAGGGTCAATGAGCAGTTCTTC	CATSRVSTSGRVNEQFF
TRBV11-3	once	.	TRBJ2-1	TGTGCCAGCAGCTTAGAGGGCCCCTACAATGAGCAGTTCTTC	CASSLEGPYNEQFF
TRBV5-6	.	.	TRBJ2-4	TGTGCCAGCAGCTTGGGTGGACACGATCCGTCCAAAAACATTCAGTACTTC	CASSLGGHDPSKNIQYF
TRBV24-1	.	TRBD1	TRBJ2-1	TGTGCCACCAGTGCGGTACAGGGGGACATCTACAATGAGCAGTTCTTC	CATSAVQGDIYNEQFF
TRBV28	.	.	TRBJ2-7	TGTGCCAGCAGGCGGCGGACAGCCCCTTGGCAGTACTTC	CASRRRTAPWQYF
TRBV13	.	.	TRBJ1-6	TGTGCCAGCAGCTTAGGGACAGTGAGCTCCTATAATTCACCCCTCCACTTT	CASSLGTVSSYNSPLHF
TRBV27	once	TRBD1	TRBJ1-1	TGTGCCAGCCTGGGGACAGGCATGAACACTGAAGCTTTCTTT	CASLGTGMNTEAFF
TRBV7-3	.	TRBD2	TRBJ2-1	TGTGCCAGCAGCTTAAGGGGAGCGGGAGGGCCGACTGAGCAGTTCTTC	CASSLRGAGGPTEQFF
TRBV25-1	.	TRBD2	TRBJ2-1	TGTGCCAGCAGTGGCATCTGGGGAGGGGTAGGCAATGAGCAGTTCTTC	CASSGIWGGVGNEQFF
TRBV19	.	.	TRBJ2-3	TGTGCCAGTAGTATAGGAAGTAGCCCAGATACGCAGTATTTT	CASSIGSSPDTQYF
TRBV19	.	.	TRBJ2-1	TGTGCCAGTAGGAACAGGAATCTCAATGAGCAGTTCTTC	CASRNRNLNEQFF
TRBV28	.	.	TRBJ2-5	TGTGCCAGCAGTCCCCTTACTAGTGTGGAGACCCAGTACTTC	CASSPLTSVETQYF
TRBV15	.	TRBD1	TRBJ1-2	TGTGCCACCAGCAGAGACGTGGGACAGGCGCCGGGTGGCTACACCTTC	CATSRDVGQAPGGYTF
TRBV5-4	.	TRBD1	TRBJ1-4	TGTGCCAGCAGCCTGCTACAGGGGGCGAATGAAAAACTGTTTTTT	CASSLLQGANEKLFF
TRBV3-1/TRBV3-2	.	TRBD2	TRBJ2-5	TGTGCCAGCAGCGAAGGGACTACCCTGACCCAGTACTTC	CASSEGTTLTQYF
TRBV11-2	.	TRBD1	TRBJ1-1	TGTGCCAGCAGCTTAGATACGTGGTACAGGGGGGCTGAAGCTTTCTTT	CASSLDTWYRGAEAFF
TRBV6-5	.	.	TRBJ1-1	TGTGCCAGCAGTTACTCGAGGGGGTCCACTGAAGCTTTCTTT	CASSYSRGSTEAFF
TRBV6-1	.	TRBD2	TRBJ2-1	TGTGCCAGCAGTGATAGCGGGAGCTCTCGCAATGAGCAGTTCTTC	CASSDSGSSRNEQFF
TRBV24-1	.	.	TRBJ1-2	TGTGCCACCACTGGGGGGGCGCGGTATGGCTACACCTTC	CATTGGARYGYTF
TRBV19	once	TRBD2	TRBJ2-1	TGTGCCAGTAGTATTGGCAGCGGGGTAACCCCCGACTACTTCTACAATGAGCAGTTCTTC	CASSIGSGVTPDYFYNEQFF
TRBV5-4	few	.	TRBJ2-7	TGTGCCAGCAGCTCGTTTGGCAACGAGCAGTACTTC	CASSSFGNEQYF
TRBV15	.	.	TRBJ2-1	TGTGCCACCAGCAGGGAATCCCGGGACTCCTCCTACAATGAGCAGTTCTTC	CATSRESRDSSYNEQFF